This TCR beta chain was sequenced in a study of identical twins. Each CDR3 protein is one row after TCRdb ran MiXCR on the 5' RACE reads. The repertoire has under 300,000 distinct CDR3 sequences, about an eighth of them found once; the top ten carry approximately 8.8%. Study-wide results and caveats: Not following the same donors, the study drew its conclusions from cross-sectional statistical analysis. Out-of-frame beta sequences exhibited a weaker degree of excess twin sharing. Zero-insertion findings could be partly confounded by invariant cells (MAIT and iNKT cells).

In this sample, this clonotype turned up a few times. The antigen is not known. V lost 4 bases and J 3 bases, leaving 9 bases between the germline ends. Per germline, CDR1 MNHNS and CDR2 SASEGT. CDR3 length equals 14 residues. Source material: memory (CD45RO+) T cells sorted from blood. The chain recombines TRBV6-1 with TRBJ2-2; no clear D. The TCR was taken from a woman under 30 in good health. This CDR3 reads CASSAGPDTGELFF. As DNA, the CDR3 is TGTGCCAGCAGTGCCGGTCCAGACACCGGGGAGCTGTTTTTT.